This TCR beta chain was observed in a study of cytomegalovirus exposure and HLA in healthy donors. The primer mix had 60 Vbeta and 13 Jbeta primers. The assay was immunoSEQ multiplex PCR, and TCRdb's table has in-frame clones only and misses some. The profile shows 65,000 to 85,000 clones, roughly two thirds of them singletons. Per the germline V gene, CDR1 is LNHDA and CDR2 is SQIVND (reference sequence). Trimming removed 3 bases from V and 0 bases from J, with 11 bases in between. The CDR3 runs to 15 residues. Findings and caveats of the study: The authors confirmed in vitro that three CMV-associated chains were specific for CMV antigens.

As concerns this clone: Its antigen is not identified.

Sequencing was performed on PBMCs. The chain recombines TRBV19 with TRBJ1-2, with D uncertain. The sequence was obtained from a man aged 55-75 years in good health and CMV-seropositive. CDR3 loop: CASSMRRLANYGYTF. As DNA, the CDR3 is TGTGCCAGTAGTATGAGGAGGCTCGCTAACTATGGCTACACCTTC.